These T cell receptor beta chains were read from a single sample in a study of regulatory T cells in long-lasting Graves disease. TCRdb re-called the multiplex PCR reads with MiXCR, one entry per CDR3 protein. The sample shows some 220,000 distinct CDR3 sequences, around a fifth of them seen only once. This sample was also put to use in a study of T cells in Graves' hyperthyroidism and ophthalmopathy.

The sample was peripheral blood mononuclear cells (PBMCs), taken at new diagnosis, from a patient treated with antithyroid drugs. The receptors come from a woman younger than 45 with Graves disease. The CDR3 runs from the conserved cysteine through the conserved F or W. Each record gives: D gene, J gene, clone size, V gene, CDR3 protein, CDR3 DNA. The D gene is left open where the match is weak. Some rows have no size entry. The others give once, few or many, or a class for an expanded clone.

d_call: -; j_call: TRBJ2-2; clone_size: few; v_call: TRBV9; cdr3_aa: CASSFSPGPRTGELFF; cdr3_nt: TGTGCCAGCAGCTTCTCGCCGGGACCCCGAACCGGGGAGCTGTTTTTT
d_call: -; j_call: TRBJ2-2; clone_size: -; v_call: TRBV9; cdr3_aa: CASSVADHNTGELFF; cdr3_nt: TGTGCCAGCAGCGTAGCGGACCATAACACCGGGGAGCTGTTTTTT
d_call: TRBD2; j_call: TRBJ2-7; clone_size: many; v_call: TRBV6-2/TRBV6-3; cdr3_aa: CASSEGRTSGNTYEQYF; cdr3_nt: TGTGCCAGCAGTGAAGGCAGGACTAGCGGGAATACCTACGAGCAGTACTTC
d_call: -; j_call: TRBJ2-4; clone_size: many; v_call: TRBV28; cdr3_aa: CASSSRRGKNIQYF; cdr3_nt: TGTGCCAGCAGTAGCCGACGGGGGAAAAACATTCAGTACTTC
d_call: TRBD2; j_call: TRBJ2-1; clone_size: few; v_call: TRBV12-3/TRBV12-4; cdr3_aa: CASSLARQGLRTSGSIVNEQFF; cdr3_nt: TGTGCCAGCAGTTTAGCCAGACAGGGTTTAAGGACTAGCGGGAGTATCGTCAATGAGCAGTTCTTC
d_call: TRBD1; j_call: TRBJ1-1; clone_size: many; v_call: TRBV19; cdr3_aa: CASSIRGDSMNTEAFF; cdr3_nt: TGTGCCAGTAGTATAAGAGGGGACAGCATGAACACTGAAGCTTTCTTT
d_call: -; j_call: TRBJ2-7; clone_size: many; v_call: TRBV14; cdr3_aa: CASSQGGAAYEQYF; cdr3_nt: TGTGCCAGCAGCCAAGGGGGGGCCGCCTACGAGCAGTACTTC
d_call: -; j_call: TRBJ1-1; clone_size: few; v_call: TRBV11-2; cdr3_aa: CASSFSGRNTEAFF; cdr3_nt: TGTGCCAGCAGCTTTTCCGGGCGAAACACTGAAGCTTTCTTT
d_call: TRBD1; j_call: TRBJ2-7; clone_size: many; v_call: TRBV2; cdr3_aa: CASSEEGQGAEQYF; cdr3_nt: TGTGCCAGCAGTGAAGAGGGACAGGGGGCCGAGCAGTACTTC
d_call: -; j_call: TRBJ1-1; clone_size: many; v_call: TRBV11-2; cdr3_aa: CASSPGRGVPEAFF; cdr3_nt: TGTGCCAGCAGCCCTGGGAGGGGGGTTCCTGAAGCTTTCTTT
d_call: -; j_call: TRBJ2-1; clone_size: many; v_call: TRBV9; cdr3_aa: CASSLEPADEQFF; cdr3_nt: TGTGCCAGCAGCCTTGAGCCCGCGGATGAGCAGTTCTTC
d_call: -; j_call: TRBJ2-2; clone_size: few; v_call: TRBV4-1; cdr3_aa: CASSHARTVPGELFF; cdr3_nt: TGCGCCAGCAGCCATGCAAGGACAGTCCCCGGGGAGCTGTTTTTT
d_call: -; j_call: TRBJ1-4; clone_size: many; v_call: TRBV7-8; cdr3_aa: CASSLTGGKGLRKLFF; cdr3_nt: TGTGCCAGCAGCTTAACCGGGGGAAAGGGGTTGAGGAAACTGTTTTTT
d_call: -; j_call: TRBJ2-3; clone_size: -; v_call: TRBV27; cdr3_aa: CASSLGDYTDTQCF; cdr3_nt: TGTGCCAGCAGTTTGGGTGACTACACAGATACTCAGTGTTTT
d_call: -; j_call: TRBJ2-7; clone_size: many; v_call: TRBV27; cdr3_aa: CASSLTLQYF; cdr3_nt: TGTGCCAGCAGTTTAACCCTTCAGTACTTC
d_call: TRBD2; j_call: TRBJ2-5; clone_size: many; v_call: TRBV7-9; cdr3_aa: CASSSGGALETQYF; cdr3_nt: TGTGCCAGCAGCTCCGGGGGGGCCTTAGAGACCCAGTACTTC
d_call: -; j_call: TRBJ1-1; clone_size: many; v_call: TRBV24-1; cdr3_aa: CATSDYKNTEAFF; cdr3_nt: TGTGCCACCAGTGATTATAAGAACACTGAAGCTTTCTTT
d_call: -; j_call: TRBJ1-4; clone_size: many; v_call: TRBV5-1; cdr3_aa: CASSLISGGGEKLFF; cdr3_nt: TGCGCCAGCAGCTTAATATCGGGGGGAGGTGAAAAACTGTTTTTT
d_call: -; j_call: TRBJ1-2; clone_size: many; v_call: TRBV4-1; cdr3_aa: CASSLRGPDYGYTF; cdr3_nt: TGCGCCAGCAGCCTGCGGGGGCCAGACTATGGCTACACCTTC
d_call: -; j_call: TRBJ2-1; clone_size: many; v_call: TRBV11-2; cdr3_aa: CASSPLDSNEQFF; cdr3_nt: TGTGCCAGCAGCCCGCTTGATTCCAATGAGCAGTTCTTC
d_call: TRBD1; j_call: TRBJ2-7; clone_size: -; v_call: TRBV20-1; cdr3_aa: CSARDKRTGPISLEQYF; cdr3_nt: TGCAGTGCTAGAGATAAACGGACAGGGCCTATCTCTCTCGAGCAGTACTTC